A single TCR beta chain is shown here with its context. The study sampled nominally healthy donors, though unrecorded immune exposures were likely. V shed 8 bases, J shed 4 bases, and the junction held 3 bases outside the gene matches. The germline V gene encodes CDR1 MNHNY and CDR2 SVGAGI (reference sequence). The CDR3 has 13 residues. This specimen comes from a study of cytomegalovirus exposure and HLA in healthy donors. The overall study: The study's early data release held around 85 million unique TCRs from HLA-typed donors.

The PCR had 60 Vbeta and 13 Jbeta primers. Sequenced by immunoSEQ multiplex PCR; TCRdb stores in-frame clones only, minus some. The sample records about 150,000 clones, around 80% being singletons. This chain links TRBV6-6 with TRBJ1-1; 11 bases agree with TRBD1. The sample was PBMCs. The sequence was collected from a young woman in good health and CMV-seronegative. Written as DNA, the CDR3 is TGTGCCAGCTGGACAGGGGGCCCCACTGAAGCTTTCTTT. Protein: CASWTGGPTEAFF.